These T cell receptor beta chains were read from a single sample in a study of early T cells in non-severe SARS-CoV-2 infection. TCRdb re-called the 5' RACE reads through MiXCR, storing one row per CDR3 protein. The table records tens of thousands of distinct CDR3 sequences, 9% to 15% of them present only once. Sequenced sample: whole blood. These receptors all stem from an adult who was a healthcare worker with PCR-confirmed SARS-CoV-2 infection or an uninfected control (not recorded which). Both conserved end residues are part of each CDR3. D genes are given only for firm matches. Where a row states a size, it is once, few, many or the class of an expanded clone; other rows omit it.

size,length,V,J,D,CDR3,DNA
NA,14,TRBV11-3,TRBJ2-3,NA,CASSPRADRDTQYF,TGTGCCAGCAGCCCGCGAGCCGATCGAGATACGCAGTATTTT
many,13,TRBV3-1,TRBJ2-1,NA,CASSLLDTNEQFF,TGTGCCAGCAGCCTGCTAGACACCAATGAGCAGTTCTTC
few,13,TRBV2,TRBJ1-4,TRBD1,CASSRDRVEKLFF,TGTGCCAGCAGTCGGGACAGGGTCGAAAAACTGTTTTTT
many,14,TRBV11-2,TRBJ2-1,NA,CASSFEWGYNEQFF,TGTGCCAGCAGCTTCGAGTGGGGGTACAATGAGCAGTTCTTC
NA,17,TRBV7-6,TRBJ2-5,NA,CASSRYGSQGYSETQYF,TGTGCCAGCAGCCGATATGGGTCGCAGGGTTATTCAGAGACCCAGTACTTC
many,13,TRBV29-1,TRBJ2-5,NA,CSVGWGWGETQYF,TGCAGCGTTGGATGGGGTTGGGGAGAGACCCAGTACTTC
many,14,TRBV29-1,TRBJ2-7,NA,CSVEDRTASYEQYF,TGCAGCGTTGAAGACCGGACAGCGTCCTACGAGCAGTACTTC
NA,14,TRBV9,TRBJ2-7,NA,CASSENGGSYEQYF,TGTGCCAGCAGCGAGAACGGAGGGTCCTACGAGCAGTACTTC
many,13,TRBV19,TRBJ2-1,NA,CASSSGNYNEQFF,TGTGCCAGTAGTTCAGGGAACTACAATGAGCAGTTCTTC
few,15,TRBV19,TRBJ1-5,TRBD1,CASSARDRGNQPQHF,TGTGCCAGTAGTGCCCGGGACAGGGGGAATCAGCCCCAGCATTTT
many,16,TRBV7-3,TRBJ2-5,NA,CASSLTGRRNQETQYF,TGTGCCAGCAGCTTAACGGGGCGGCGGAACCAAGAGACCCAGTACTTC
few,14,TRBV29-1,TRBJ2-2,TRBD1,CSVGPGQGTGELFF,TGCAGCGTCGGTCCGGGACAGGGGACCGGGGAGCTGTTTTTT
many,16,TRBV6-6,TRBJ1-6,NA,CASSPHRTGRNSPLHF,TGTGCCAGCAGCCCACACCGGACCGGGCGGAATTCACCCCTCCACTTT
NA,16,TRBV5-5,TRBJ2-3,TRBD2,CASSDPGLGFSDTQYF,TGTGCCAGCAGCGACCCGGGACTAGGATTCTCAGATACGCAGTATTTT
many,18,TRBV19,TRBJ2-7,NA,CASSIDRTDRKPFYEQYF,TGTGCCAGTAGTATAGATCGGACCGACCGGAAACCCTTCTACGAGCAGTACTTC
few,15,TRBV18,TRBJ1-6,TRBD1,CASSLPGQGRSPLHF,TGTGCCAGCTCACTACCGGGACAGGGTCGTTCACCCCTCCACTTT
NA,14,TRBV7-9,TRBJ2-7,NA,CASSFTAATYEQYF,TGTGCCAGCAGCTTTACCGCCGCCACCTACGAGCAGTACTTC
few,14,TRBV29-1,TRBJ1-3,NA,CSVVLAYSGNTIYF,TGCAGCGTTGTTCTGGCCTACTCTGGAAACACCATATATTTT
NA,17,TRBV6-2/TRBV6-3,TRBJ2-7,NA,CASRDTVVARNSYEQYF,TGTGCCAGCAGAGACACTGTGGTAGCGCGCAACTCCTACGAGCAGTACTTC
few,12,TRBV29-1,TRBJ1-1,NA,CSVAFFGTEAFF,TGCAGCGTTGCCTTTTTTGGCACTGAAGCTTTCTTT
many,13,TRBV9,TRBJ2-7,NA,CASSVGPFYEQYF,TGTGCCAGCAGCGTAGGCCCATTCTACGAGCAGTACTTC
many,17,TRBV10-3,TRBJ2-1,TRBD2,CAISESGGAGGLNEQFF,TGTGCCATCAGTGAGTCGGGCGGAGCGGGAGGTCTCAATGAGCAGTTCTTC
few,15,TRBV20-1,TRBJ2-5,TRBD1,CSARNTGGPGETQYF,TGCAGTGCGCGAAATACAGGGGGGCCAGGAGAGACCCAGTACTTC
NA,14,TRBV4-1,TRBJ2-7,NA,CASSLNKGAIEQYF,TGCGCCAGCAGCCTTAACAAGGGAGCGATCGAGCAGTACTTC
many,13,TRBV20-1,TRBJ2-7,NA,CSARAGGGSEQYF,TGCAGTGCTAGAGCTGGCGGGGGCTCCGAGCAGTACTTC
few,13,TRBV7-2,TRBJ1-5,NA,CASSDNSNQPQHF,TGTGCCAGCAGCGACAATAGCAATCAGCCCCAGCATTTT
many,11,TRBV30,TRBJ1-2,NA,CAWSARGGYTF,TGTGCCTGGAGTGCCCGGGGAGGCTACACCTTC
NA,15,TRBV7-8,TRBJ1-5,NA,CASSWSRGPNQPQHF,TGTGCCAGCAGCTGGTCTCGGGGACCCAATCAGCCCCAGCATTTT
few,14,TRBV6-6,TRBJ2-2,NA,CASSYMSGTGELFF,TGTGCCAGCAGTTACATGTCGGGAACCGGGGAGCTGTTTTTT
NA,15,TRBV5-6,TRBJ2-3,TRBD2,CASSRLAGSTDTQYF,TGTGCCAGCAGCCGACTAGCGGGAAGCACAGATACGCAGTATTTT
many,16,TRBV5-6,TRBJ1-5,TRBD1,CASSLQGQGSYQPQHF,TGTGCCAGCAGCTTACAAGGACAGGGAAGCTATCAGCCCCAGCATTTT
many,15,TRBV11-2,TRBJ2-7,TRBD2,CASSPKAGPTYEQYF,TGTGCCAGCAGCCCAAAAGCGGGACCCACCTACGAGCAGTACTTC
NA,14,TRBV6-4,TRBJ2-2,NA,CASSVQPNTGELFF,TGTGCCAGCAGTGTTCAGCCAAACACCGGGGAGCTGTTTTTT
few,16,TRBV7-9,TRBJ1-6,NA,CASSPGVAAFNSPLHF,TGTGCCAGCAGCCCCGGGGTGGCCGCGTTTAATTCACCCCTCCACTTT
few,13,TRBV9,TRBJ2-7,NA,CASSGGGSYEQYF,TGTGCCAGCAGCGGAGGGGGCTCCTACGAGCAGTACTTC
NA,19,TRBV11-2,TRBJ2-6,TRBD2,CASSALAGRTNSGANVLTF,TGTGCCAGCAGCGCCTTAGCGGGAAGAACTAACTCTGGGGCCAACGTCCTGACTTTC
few,13,TRBV24-1,TRBJ1-2,NA,CATSDFNEDGYTF,TGTGCCACCAGTGATTTTAACGAGGATGGCTACACCTTC
NA,14,TRBV20-1,TRBJ1-3,NA,CSARAPGSGNTIYF,TGCAGTGCTAGAGCCCCAGGGTCTGGAAACACCATATATTTT
few,15,TRBV27,TRBJ2-7,NA,CASSLNAPFSYEQYF,TGTGCCAGCAGTTTAAATGCCCCTTTCTCCTACGAGCAGTACTTC
few,15,TRBV7-3,TRBJ2-1,TRBD1,CASSLRQGFYNEQFF,TGTGCCAGCAGCCTCAGACAGGGGTTCTACAATGAGCAGTTCTTC
NA,16,TRBV27,TRBJ2-3,TRBD2,CASSSWTGGPTDTQYF,TGTGCCAGCAGTTCCTGGACGGGAGGGCCAACAGATACGCAGTATTTT
NA,14,TRBV7-2,TRBJ2-7,TRBD2,CASSLGLAGPPQYF,TGTGCCAGCAGCCTCGGACTAGCGGGGCCCCCCCAGTACTTC
few,15,TRBV6-1,TRBJ2-3,NA,CASLVSGFSTDTQYF,TGTGCCAGCCTCGTCAGCGGGTTTAGCACAGATACGCAGTATTTT
NA,13,TRBV20-1,TRBJ2-7,NA,CSALPVARFEQYF,TGCAGTGCTCTCCCGGTGGCGCGCTTCGAGCAGTACTTC
NA,16,TRBV5-4,TRBJ2-1,TRBD2,CASSLGTSGNYNEQFF,TGTGCCAGCAGCTTGGGGACCAGCGGGAACTACAATGAGCAGTTCTTC
NA,13,TRBV14,TRBJ1-5,NA,CASSQVAGQTQHF,TGTGCCAGCAGCCAAGTAGCGGGGCAAACCCAGCATTTT
NA,16,TRBV5-1,TRBJ1-1,TRBD1,CASSLGTGGLNTEAFF,TGCGCCAGCAGCTTAGGGACAGGGGGCCTGAACACTGAAGCTTTCTTT
many,11,TRBV19,TRBJ1-1,NA,CASRVSAVAFF,TGTGCCAGTAGGGTGTCGGCCGTAGCTTTCTTT
few,12,TRBV29-1,TRBJ1-1,NA,CSVEHWNTEAFF,TGCAGCGTTGAACACTGGAACACTGAAGCTTTCTTT
few,14,TRBV5-1,TRBJ2-5,NA,CASSLVSKQETQYF,TGCGCCAGCAGCTTGGTATCGAAACAAGAGACCCAGTACTTC
many,14,TRBV29-1,TRBJ2-2,TRBD1,CSVRQGFLTGELFF,TGCAGCGTGCGACAGGGGTTTCTAACCGGGGAGCTGTTTTTT
NA,13,TRBV18,TRBJ1-1,NA,CASSSGANTEAFF,TGTGCCAGCTCGTCAGGGGCGAACACTGAAGCTTTCTTT